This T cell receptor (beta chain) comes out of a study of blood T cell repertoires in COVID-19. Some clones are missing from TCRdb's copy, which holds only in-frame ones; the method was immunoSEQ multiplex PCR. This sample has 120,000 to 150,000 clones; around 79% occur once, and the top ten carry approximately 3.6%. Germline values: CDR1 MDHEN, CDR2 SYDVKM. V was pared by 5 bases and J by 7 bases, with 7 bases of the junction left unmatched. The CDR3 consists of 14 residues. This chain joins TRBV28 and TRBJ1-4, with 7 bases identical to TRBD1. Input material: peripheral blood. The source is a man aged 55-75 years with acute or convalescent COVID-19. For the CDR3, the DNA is TGTGCCAGCAGTCCCGGGACAGTTGTTGAAAAACTGTTTTTT. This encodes CASSPGTVVEKLFF.